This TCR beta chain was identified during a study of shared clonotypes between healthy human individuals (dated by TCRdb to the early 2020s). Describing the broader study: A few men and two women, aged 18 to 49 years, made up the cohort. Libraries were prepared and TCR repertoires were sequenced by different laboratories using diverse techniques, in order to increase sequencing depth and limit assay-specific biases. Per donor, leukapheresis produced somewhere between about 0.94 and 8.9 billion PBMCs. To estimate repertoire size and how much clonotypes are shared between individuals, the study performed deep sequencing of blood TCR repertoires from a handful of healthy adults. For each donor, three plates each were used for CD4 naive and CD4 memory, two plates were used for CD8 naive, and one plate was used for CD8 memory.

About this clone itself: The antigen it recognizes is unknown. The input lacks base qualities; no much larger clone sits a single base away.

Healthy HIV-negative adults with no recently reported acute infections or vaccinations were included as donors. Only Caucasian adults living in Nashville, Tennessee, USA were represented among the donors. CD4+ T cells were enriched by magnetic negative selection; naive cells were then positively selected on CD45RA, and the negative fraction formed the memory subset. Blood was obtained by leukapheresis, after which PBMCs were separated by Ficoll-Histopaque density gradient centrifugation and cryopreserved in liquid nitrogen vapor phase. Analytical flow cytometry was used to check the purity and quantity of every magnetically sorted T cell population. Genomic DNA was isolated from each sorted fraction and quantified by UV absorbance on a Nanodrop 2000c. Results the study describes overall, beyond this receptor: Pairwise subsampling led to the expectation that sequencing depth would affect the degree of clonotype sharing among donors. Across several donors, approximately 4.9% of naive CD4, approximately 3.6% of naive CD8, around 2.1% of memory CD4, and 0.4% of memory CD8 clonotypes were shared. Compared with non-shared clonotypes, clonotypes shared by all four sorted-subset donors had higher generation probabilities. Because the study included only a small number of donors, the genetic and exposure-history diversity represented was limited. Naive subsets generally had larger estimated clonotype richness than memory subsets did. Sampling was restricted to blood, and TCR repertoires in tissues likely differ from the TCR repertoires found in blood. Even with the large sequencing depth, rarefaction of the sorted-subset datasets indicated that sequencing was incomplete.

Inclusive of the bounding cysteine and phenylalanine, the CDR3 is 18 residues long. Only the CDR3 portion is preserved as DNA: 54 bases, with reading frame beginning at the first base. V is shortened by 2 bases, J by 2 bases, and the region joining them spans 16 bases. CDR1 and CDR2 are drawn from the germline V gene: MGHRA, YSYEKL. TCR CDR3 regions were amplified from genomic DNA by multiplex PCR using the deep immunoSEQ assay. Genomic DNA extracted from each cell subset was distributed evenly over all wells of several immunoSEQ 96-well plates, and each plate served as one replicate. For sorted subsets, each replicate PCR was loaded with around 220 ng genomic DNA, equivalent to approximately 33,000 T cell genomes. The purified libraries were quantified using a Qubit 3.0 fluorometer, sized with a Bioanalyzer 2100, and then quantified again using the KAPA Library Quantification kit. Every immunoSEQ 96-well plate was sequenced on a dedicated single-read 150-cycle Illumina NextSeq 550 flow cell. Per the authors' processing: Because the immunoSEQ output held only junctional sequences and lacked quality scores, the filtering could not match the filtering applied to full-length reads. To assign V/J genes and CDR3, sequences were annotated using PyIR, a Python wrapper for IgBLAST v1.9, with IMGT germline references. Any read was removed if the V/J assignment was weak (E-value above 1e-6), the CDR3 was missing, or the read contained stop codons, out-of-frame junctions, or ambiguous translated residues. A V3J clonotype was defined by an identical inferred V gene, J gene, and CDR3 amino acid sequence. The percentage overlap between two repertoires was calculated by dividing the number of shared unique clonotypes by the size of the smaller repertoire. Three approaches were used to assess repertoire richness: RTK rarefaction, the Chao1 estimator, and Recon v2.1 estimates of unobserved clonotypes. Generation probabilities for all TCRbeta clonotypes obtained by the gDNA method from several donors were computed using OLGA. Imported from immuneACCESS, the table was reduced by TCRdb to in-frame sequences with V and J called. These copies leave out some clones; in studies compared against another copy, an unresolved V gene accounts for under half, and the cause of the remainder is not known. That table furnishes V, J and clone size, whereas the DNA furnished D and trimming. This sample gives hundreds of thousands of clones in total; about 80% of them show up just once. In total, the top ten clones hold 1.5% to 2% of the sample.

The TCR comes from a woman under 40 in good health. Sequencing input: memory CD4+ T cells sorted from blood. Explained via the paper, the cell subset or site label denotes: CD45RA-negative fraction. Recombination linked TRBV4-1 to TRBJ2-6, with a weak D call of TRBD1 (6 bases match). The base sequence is TGCGCCAGCAGCCAAAAAAGCCCTGGACAGACTGGGGCCAACGTCCTGACTTTC. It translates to CASSQKSPGQTGANVLTF.